What follows is one TCR beta chain and its context. Its antigen remains unknown. A much larger clonotype is one base distant, so this may be a read error. Amplification of TCR beta CDR3 regions used RNA as the template. During a first-round RT-PCR of the TCR CDR3, the HTBI primer set was used. From the multiplex PCR reads, TCRdb called clonotypes with MiXCR, one entry per CDR3 protein. The sample lists 550,000 to 600,000 distinct CDR3 sequences; about a sixth were seen once. Germline CDR1 is DFQATT and CDR2 is SNEGSKA (reference sequence). This CDR3 contains 17 residues. The sample belongs to a study of T cells in Graves' hyperthyroidism and ophthalmopathy. General study points: The model predicted ophthalmopathy a median around 6 months before onset.

The sample taken for sequencing was blood. The TCR originated in a woman between 18 and 29 years old with Graves' hyperthyroidism. V and J are TRBV20-1 and TRBJ2-1; 7 bases are shared with TRBD2. CDR3 protein: CSARGGWGGDSYNDQFF. CDR3 in DNA: TGCAGTGCTAGAGGTGGATGGGGGGGAGATTCCTACAATGACCAGTTCTTC.